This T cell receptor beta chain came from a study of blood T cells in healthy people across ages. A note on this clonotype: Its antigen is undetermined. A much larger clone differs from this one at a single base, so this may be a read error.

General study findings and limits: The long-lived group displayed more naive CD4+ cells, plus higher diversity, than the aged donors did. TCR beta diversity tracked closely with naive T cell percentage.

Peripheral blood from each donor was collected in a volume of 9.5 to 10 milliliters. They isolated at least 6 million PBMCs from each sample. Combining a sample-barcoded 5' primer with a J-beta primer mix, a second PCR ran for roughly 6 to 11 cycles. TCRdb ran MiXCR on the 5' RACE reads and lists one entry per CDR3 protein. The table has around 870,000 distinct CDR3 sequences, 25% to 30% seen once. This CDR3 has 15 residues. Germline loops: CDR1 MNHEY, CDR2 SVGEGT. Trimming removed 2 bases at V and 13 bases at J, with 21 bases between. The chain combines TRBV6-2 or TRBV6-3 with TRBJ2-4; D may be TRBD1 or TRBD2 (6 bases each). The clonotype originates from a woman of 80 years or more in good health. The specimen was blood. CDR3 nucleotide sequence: TGTGCCAGCAGTTACGGGGGGCTCCCCGTCTACGGGCAGTACTTC. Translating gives CASSYGGLPVYGQYF.